These 32 T cell receptor beta chains came from one sample sequenced in a study of radiotherapy plus CTLA-4 blockade in lung cancer. Sequenced by immunoSEQ multiplex PCR; TCRdb stores in-frame clones only, minus some. The sample lists over 95,000 clones; 65% to 85% were seen once. The sequencing used peripheral blood, collected from a patient treated with radiotherapy plus ipilimumab. The receptors shown here come from a human donor with non-small cell lung cancer who had a partial response to radiotherapy plus ipilimumab. Some clones in this sample may be carry-over from other donors' samples.

The V gene is TRBV9, the J gene TRBJ2-7, with unresolved D. Between the trimmed V and J ends, which lost 0 bases and 3 bases, there was a span of 7 bases. This CDR3 is 13 amino acids long. Germline CDR1 reads SGDLS; CDR2 reads YYNGEE. The CDR3 spells CASSVDGSYEQYF. Here the CDR3 DNA reads TGTGCCAGCAGCGTAGATGGCAGCTACGAGCAGTACTTC.

The gene calls are TRBV28 and TRBJ2-3; the match to TRBD2 covers 10 bases. The CDR3 consists of 15 residues. Trimming at V came to 3 bases and at J to 7 bases, leaving 7 bases not matched to a gene. The germline gives CDR1 MDHEN, CDR2 SYDVKM. This CDR3 reads CASSFTLAGVNTQYF. In DNA form, the CDR3 reads TGTGCCAGCAGTTTCACTCTAGCGGGAGTAAATACGCAGTATTTT.

This clone was detected only once. The chain has TRBV6-1 and TRBJ2-5, with 7 bases matching TRBD1. The J segment lost 12 bases and the V segment lost 3 bases, leaving 4 bases of the junction unmatched. From germline, CDR1 is MNHNS and CDR2 SASEGT. The CDR3 runs to 11 residues. The CDR3 coding sequence is TGTGCCAGCAGTGATGTCGGGACAGAGTACTTC. It specifies CASSDVGTEYF.

The rearrangement uses TRBV11-2 and TRBJ1-1, with D maybe TRBD1 (6 bases). The germline gives CDR1 SGHAT, CDR2 FQNNGV. The length of the CDR3 is 15 residues. V was pared by 0 bases and J by 5 bases, with 13 bases between. The CDR3 reads CASSLDRGAGTEAFF. Here the CDR3 DNA reads TGTGCCAGCAGCTTAGATCGGGGGGCGGGTACTGAAGCTTTCTTT.

The chain has TRBV5-6 and TRBJ2-7; 12 bases fit TRBD1. CDR1 and CDR2 (germline): SGHDT, YYEEEE. The V and J ends lost 4 bases and 3 bases, in that order; junction bases with no gene match: 8. The CDR3 contains 16 residues. The CDR3 spells CASSPGTGGNIYEQYF. The CDR3 DNA sequence: TGTGCCAGCAGCCCCGGGACAGGGGGCAACATCTACGAGCAGTACTTC.

This clone was detected a few times. CDR3 in amino acids: CASRPTGVVMNTEAFF. CDR3 DNA: TGTGCCAGCAGACCGACAGGTGTTGTCATGAACACTGAAGCTTTCTTT. The chain has TRBV28 and TRBJ1-1, with D tentatively TRBD1 (6 bases). Germline values: CDR1 MDHEN, CDR2 SYDVKM. V lost 6 bases, J lost 0 bases, and 17 bases lay in between. The CDR3 is 16 amino acids.

The chain is built from TRBV7-3 and TRBJ2-3; 8 positions match TRBD2. V trimming: 5 bases; J trimming: 0 bases; junction bases outside the gene matches: 7. CDR3 length: 16 amino acids. Germline loops: CDR1 SGHTA, CDR2 FQGTGA. Here the CDR3 reads CASSPTAGGSTDTQYF. In DNA form, the CDR3 reads TGTGCCAGCAGCCCCACCGCGGGGGGAAGCACAGATACGCAGTATTTT. The whole variable domain, remainder taken from reference TRBV7-3 and TRBJ2-3, is GAGVSQTPSNKVTEKGKYVELRCDPISGHTALYWYRQSLGQGPEFLIYFQGTGAADDSGLPNDRFFAVRPEGSVSTLKIQRTERGDSAVYLCASSPTAGGSTDTQYFGPGTRLTVL.

The CDR3 DNA follows: TGTGCCAGCTCAAACCAGGGACAGGGGGCCCTAGATACGCAGTATTTT. Its translation: CASSNQGQGALDTQYF. This chain links TRBV9 with TRBJ2-3, with TRBD1 identical over 12 bases. The CDR3 extends over 16 amino acids. Germline CDR1 reads SGDLS; CDR2 reads YYNGEE. V lost 7 bases to trimming and J lost 5 bases; unmatched junction nucleotides: 11.

J is TRBJ2-2 and V is TRBV6-7, with D perhaps matching TRBD1 (6 bases). TRBV6-7 is sorted into the ORF group, with uncertain function. The V and J ends lost 4 bases and 0 bases respectively, with 15 bases between them. The CDR3 has 17 amino acids. The chain's CDR3 is CASSLRTGIANTGELFF. DNA of the CDR3: TGTGCCAGCAGTTTGCGCACAGGGATCGCGAACACCGGGGAGCTGTTTTTT.

J is TRBJ2-2 and V is TRBV7-8, with unresolved D. The CDR3 length is 15 residues. CDR1 and CDR2 from the germline V gene are SGHVS and FQNEAQ. The germline V and J ends were trimmed by 1 base and 1 base, with 7 bases remaining between them. CDR3 in amino acids: CASSLVSVNTGELFF. In DNA form, the CDR3 reads TGTGCCAGCAGCTTAGTGTCCGTGAACACCGGGGAGCTGTTTTTT.

The chain couples TRBV15 to TRBJ1-2; TRBD1 matches 7 bases. The trim removed 1 base at V and 3 bases at J, leaving 5 bases unmatched. This CDR3 region has 15 residues. CDR1 LNHNV and CDR2 YYDKDF come from the germline V gene (reference sequence). The DNA of the CDR3 is TGTGCCACCAGCAGAGGCTATGACAGGGACTATGGCTACACCTTC. This codes for CATSRGYDRDYGYTF.

V gene TRBV5-4 combines with J gene TRBJ1-1; D might be TRBD1 (6 bases). Trimming removed 1 base from V and 0 bases from J, with 10 bases in between. Looked up from germline, CDR1 is SGHNT and CDR2 is YYREEE (reference sequence). The CDR3 totals 15 residues. The CDR3 region has the DNA TGTGCCAGCAGCTTGAAGGGGACAATGAACACTGAAGCTTTCTTT. It translates to CASSLKGTMNTEAFF.

The genes are TRBV19 and TRBJ2-5; D is perhaps TRBD2 (5 bases). CDR3 length: 15 amino acids. Germline V lookup: CDR1 LNHDA, CDR2 SQIVND (reference sequence). V lost 3 bases and J 4 bases, leaving 15 bases between the germline ends. In DNA form, the CDR3 reads TGTGCCAGTAGTATGAGATCCGGGGTTACAGAGACCCAGTACTTC. Protein: CASSMRSGVTETQYF.

This clone was observed at least ten times. The CDR3 loop reads CAWSPGQGVYNEQFF. In nucleotides, the CDR3 is TGTGCCTGGTCGCCCGGACAGGGAGTTTACAATGAGCAGTTCTTC. V and J are TRBV30 and TRBJ2-1, with 8 bases aligning to TRBD1. V was pared by 5 bases and J by 4 bases, with 10 bases of the junction left unmatched. Per germline, CDR1 GTSNPN and CDR2 SVGIG (reference sequence). The CDR3 extends over 15 amino acids.

This chain joins TRBV2 and TRBJ2-1; 8 positions match TRBD1. With V trimmed by 4 bases and J by 10 bases, 6 bases remained unmatched. The CDR3 contains 13 residues. CDR1 is SNHLY and CDR2 is FYNNEI in the germline V gene. The CDR3 DNA sequence: TGTGCCAGCAGTGGCAGGGGGCGGAGGGAGCAGTTCTTC. Translation gives CASSGRGRREQFF.

The gene calls are TRBV30 and TRBJ2-3, with TRBD2 matching 7 bases. The trim removed 3 bases at V and 6 bases at J, leaving 9 bases unmatched. This CDR3 has 14 residues. Per germline, CDR1 GTSNPN and CDR2 SVGIG (reference sequence). The CDR3 region is CAWRTSGMGDTQYF. In nucleotides, the CDR3 is TGTGCCTGGAGGACGAGCGGGATGGGGGATACGCAGTATTTT.

The rearrangement joins TRBV5-4 to TRBJ2-2; D call uncertain. CDR1 and CDR2 (germline): SGHNT, YYREEE (reference sequence). CDR3 length: 12 amino acids. Trimming removed 0 bases from V and 6 bases from J, with 3 bases in between. For the CDR3, the DNA is TGTGCCAGCAGCTTGGCCTCCGGGGAGCTGTTTTTT. It yields the protein CASSLASGELFF.

This clone appeared a single time. The chain uses TRBV30 and TRBJ2-7; TRBD2 matches at 9 bases. V gave up 3 bases and J gave up 9 bases; unmatched junction bases: 9. Germline lookup yields CDR1 GTSNPN and CDR2 SVGIG (reference sequence). The CDR3 runs 13 residues. The CDR3 reads CAWRVAGVSGQYF. The CDR3 coding sequence is TGTGCCTGGAGGGTAGCGGGAGTTTCCGGGCAGTACTTC.

This clone showed up just a few times. J is TRBJ1-3 and V is TRBV28; 8 positions agree with TRBD1. The germline CDR1 and CDR2 sequences are MDHEN and SYDVKM. The V and J ends lost 8 bases and 5 bases, in that order; junction bases with no gene match: 5. The CDR3 covers 13 residues. CDR3 DNA: TGTGCCAGCCGTACAGGGGGGCGAAACACCATATATTTT. Protein sequence: CASRTGGRNTIYF.

The J gene is TRBJ2-5, the V gene TRBV7-3; D is uncertain. Trimming pared 6 bases from V and 4 bases from J, leaving 9 bases between. This CDR3 comprises 12 residues. Germline V CDR1 and CDR2: SGHTA, FQGTGA. CDR3 in DNA: TGTGCCAGCAGATATACTGGAGAGACCCAGTACTTC. It codes for CASRYTGETQYF. Full variable domain (missing parts from reference TRBV7-3 and TRBJ2-5): GAGVSQTPSNKVTEKGKYVELRCDPISGHTALYWYRQSLGQGPEFLIYFQGTGAADDSGLPNDRFFAVRPEGSVSTLKIQRTERGDSAVYLCASRYTGETQYFGPGTRLLVL.

The chain joins TRBV11-3 to TRBJ2-3, with D possibly matching TRBD1 (6 bases). The germline gives CDR1 SGHNT, CDR2 YENEEA. Trimming left V 2 bases short and J 3 bases short, with 12 bases between. This CDR3 is 15 amino acids long. Written as DNA, the CDR3 is TGTGCCAGCAGCTTACGCCGCGGACAGACAGATACGCAGTATTTT. This gives the protein CASSLRRGQTDTQYF.

The CDR3 region is CASSLGTVLPGEQYF. The CDR3 DNA sequence: TGTGCCAGCAGCTTAGGGACAGTGTTACCTGGCGAGCAGTACTTC. The chain couples TRBV7-2 to TRBJ2-7; weak D call: TRBD1 (6 bases). CDR1 is SGHTA, CDR2 FQGNSA, per germline. This CDR3 contains 15 residues. Trimming took 1 base from V and 6 from J, leaving 16 bases between them.

The V gene is TRBV7-9, the J gene TRBJ2-1; 7 bases fit TRBD1. This CDR3 is 15 amino acids long. Germline values: CDR1 SEHNR, CDR2 FQNEAQ (reference sequence). Germline trimming cut 7 bases from V and 3 bases from J; bases unmatched to any gene: 9. CDR3 sequence reads: CASNPPGTDYNEQFF. DNA for the CDR3: TGTGCCAGCAACCCTCCCGGGACAGACTACAATGAGCAGTTCTTC.

This chain joins TRBV19 and TRBJ1-2; D is possibly TRBD1 (5 bases). The CDR3 loop spans 15 amino acids. CDR1 LNHDA and CDR2 SQIVND come from the germline V gene (reference sequence). V was clipped by 10 bases and J by 5 bases, with 23 bases between them. The CDR3 loop is CATGEWGRAKYGYTF. DNA of the CDR3: TGTGCCACCGGAGAATGGGGCAGGGCCAAATATGGCTACACCTTC.

This clone occurred a few times. V usage is TRBV27 and J usage is TRBJ2-7; D is possibly TRBD2 (6 bases). Trimming took 2 bases from V and 4 from J, leaving 12 bases between them. The CDR3 is 14 residues long. CDR1 and CDR2 (germline): MNHEY, SMNVEV (reference sequence). This CDR3 reads CASSLARGPYEQYF. The CDR3 DNA is TGTGCCAGCAGTTTAGCGCGGGGCCCTTACGAGCAGTACTTC.

This chain joins TRBV5-1 and TRBJ1-3, with 7 bases that match TRBD1. The CDR3 sequence is 17 residues long. Germline V gene lookup returns CDR1 SGHRS and CDR2 YFSETQ. V shed 0 bases, J shed 5 bases, and the junction held 11 bases outside the gene matches. The CDR3 sequence is CASSLAGTAGGRNTIYF. The CDR3 region has the DNA TGCGCCAGCAGCTTGGCCGGGACAGCCGGCGGGAGAAACACCATATATTTT.

This rearrangement joins TRBV7-9 to TRBJ2-5; 9 bases fit TRBD1. From germline, CDR1 is SEHNR and CDR2 FQNEAQ (reference sequence). The CDR3 loop spans 13 amino acids. V trimming: 5 bases; J trimming: 11 bases; junction bases outside the gene matches: 9. CDR3 bases: TGTGCCAGCAGCCCGGACAGGGGCGGAGAGCAGTACTTC. Translation: CASSPDRGGEQYF.

This clone was counted only a few times. This sequence joins TRBV4-2 and TRBJ2-5, with D possibly TRBD1 on 6 matching bases. The J call may not be correct, given that the DNA end is closer to TRBJ2-7. The V gene's germline CDR1 is LGHNA and CDR2 YNFKEQ. The CDR3 is 14 amino acids. This CDR3 is CASSRNRARYEQYF. For the CDR3, the DNA is TGTGCCAGCAGCCGGAACAGGGCGAGATACGAGCAGTACTTC.

This clone was recorded only once. This rearrangement joins TRBV27 to TRBJ1-6; D perhaps matches TRBD1 (5 bases). This CDR3 has 15 amino acids. In germline, CDR1 is MNHEY, CDR2 SMNVEV (reference sequence). Deletions cut 2 bases from V and 8 bases from J, with 13 bases between. CDR3 nucleotide sequence: TGTGCCAGCAGTTTACAGGCTTTCAGGGATTCACCCCTCCACTTT. It yields the protein CASSLQAFRDSPLHF.

V usage is TRBV10-1 and J usage is TRBJ1-6; 9 positions agree with TRBD1. The CDR3 has 12 amino acids. Germline assignment: CDR1 WNHNN and CDR2 SYGVQD (reference sequence). Germline trimming cut 10 bases from V and 9 bases from J; bases unmatched to any gene: 4. The CDR3 spells CAKTGGCSPLHF. For the CDR3, the DNA is TGCGCCAAAACAGGGGGCTGTTCACCCCTCCACTTT.

The V and J genes are TRBV30 and TRBJ1-1, with D perhaps TRBD1 (5 bases). CDR1 and CDR2 from the germline V gene are GTSNPN and SVGIG (reference sequence). Trimming took 5 bases from V and 3 from J, leaving 13 bases between them. This CDR3 has 13 residues. CDR3 sequence reads: CAWGGDHYTEAFF. The CDR3 DNA is TGTGCCTGGGGGGGGGATCACTACACTGAAGCTTTCTTT.

This chain connects TRBV6-6 to TRBJ1-2, with D possibly TRBD1 on 6 matching bases. The germline gives CDR1 MNHNY, CDR2 SVGAGI (reference sequence). The CDR3 runs to 14 residues. With 5 bases removed from V and 3 bases from J, the gap between germline ends came to 13 bases. CDR3 sequence reads: CASSDMDSYYGYTF. Here the CDR3 DNA reads TGTGCCAGCAGTGACATGGACAGTTACTATGGCTACACCTTC.